This T cell receptor beta chain was obtained from a study of radiotherapy plus CTLA-4 blockade in lung cancer. Turning to this clone: Its antigen is as yet unknown.

Receiving focal radiation plus CTLA-4 blockade with ipilimumab were patients who had chemo-refractory metastatic non-small-cell lung cancer. Study-wide results and caveats: In blood, tumor-derived TCR clones expanded after radiotherapy plus ipilimumab.

Assay used: immunoSEQ multiplex PCR; TCRdb lists only in-frame clones, some missing. The table shows 30,000 to 45,000 clones, with 72% occurring only once. V was pared by 1 base and J by 2 bases, with 8 bases between. Germline V lookup: CDR1 SGHNT, CDR2 YENEEA. The CDR3 runs to 14 residues. The receptor was derived from a human donor with non-small cell lung cancer who had stable disease on radiotherapy plus ipilimumab. The sequences come from peripheral blood, collected from a patient treated with radiotherapy plus ipilimumab. V and J are TRBV11-3 and TRBJ2-5, with D unclear. CDR3 DNA: TGTGCCAGCAGCTTAGTCGGGTCTCAAGAGACCCAGTACTTC. Encoded protein: CASSLVGSQETQYF.